The TCR beta chain described here comes from a study of cytomegalovirus exposure and HLA in healthy donors. Study outcomes and limitations: Later analysis suggested links between common viral pathogens and several top significant clusters. In a later analysis, a missense DCLRE1C variant was linked to TCR beta V- and J-gene trimming.

Both 60 Vbeta primers and 13 Jbeta primers went into the PCR. Here immunoSEQ multiplex PCR was the method, and the copy in TCRdb shows in-frame clones only, minus some. The table records around 160,000 clones, about 83% of them present only once. This clone showed up just a few times. Its antigen is still unknown. This CDR3 is 14 amino acids long. Germline CDR1 MNHNY, CDR2 SVGAGI (reference sequence). Between the trimmed V and J ends, which lost 8 bases and 1 base, there was a span of 9 bases. The receptor comes from a man aged 35 to 55 in good health and CMV-seropositive. The chain joins TRBV6-6 to TRBJ2-6; D might be TRBD2 (6 bases). The sequenced material came from PBMCs. CDR3 amino acids: CASSSASGANVLTF. The DNA for the CDR3 is TGTGCCAGCTCTAGCGCATCTGGGGCCAACGTCCTGACTTTC.